Listed below are T cell receptor beta chains from one sample, sequenced in a study of cytomegalovirus exposure and HLA in healthy donors. The assay was immunoSEQ multiplex PCR, and TCRdb's table has in-frame clones only and misses some. Found here are about 110,000 clones, about 88% of them singletons; the top ten hold about 4%. The sequenced sample consisted of PBMCs. These receptors were collected from a woman between 18 and 29 years old in good health and CMV-seropositive. CDR3s include the opening cysteine and the closing phenylalanine or tryptophan.

v_call	j_call	cdr3_aa
TRBV5-1	TRBJ2-7	CASTKGAGQLGEQYF
TRBV2	TRBJ1-1	CASSEFEGTEAFF
TRBV6-5	TRBJ1-1	CASRSETLNTEAFF
TRBV30	TRBJ2-3	CAWSGPFSAAQYF
TRBV10-3	TRBJ2-7	CAINLGGGAYEQYF
TRBV28	TRBJ1-1	CASSFPQRERTEAFF
TRBV2	TRBJ2-1	CASSEGAGGEKQFF
TRBV5-1	TRBJ1-2	CASSYTGQMIYGYTF
TRBV29-1	TRBJ2-7	CSVERGQPYEQYF
TRBV7-9	TRBJ2-7	CASSHGQGISYEQYF
TRBV28	TRBJ1-2	CASSSQNRGRIGTDGYTF
TRBV5-1	TRBJ2-7	CASSLAGASGRYEQYF
TRBV7-3	TRBJ1-1	CASSPGQLNTEAFF
TRBV5-4	TRBJ2-2	CASSQVGGGTGELFF
TRBV28	TRBJ2-1	CASIPRQGARVEQFF
TRBV28	TRBJ1-2	CASSLSDSSYGYTF
TRBV6-5	TRBJ2-6	CASSYSGGGANVLTF
TRBV9	TRBJ2-1	CASSVEGGVNNEQFF
TRBV7-9	TRBJ1-1	CASSRQGVNTEAFF
TRBV29-1	TRBJ1-2	CSVEVEGLAQGYTF
TRBV6-5	TRBJ2-2	CASSPLGLITGELFF
TRBV6-4	TRBJ2-2	CASSDFKGNGELFF
TRBV27	TRBJ2-7	CASSSLGVATYEQYF